These T cell receptor beta chains were read from a single sample in a study of blood T cell repertoires in COVID-19. Profiling relied on immunoSEQ multiplex PCR, and the TCRdb table lists in-frame clones only, not all of them. The table includes roughly 500,000 clones, roughly 89% detected once. The sample was peripheral blood. These receptor sequences come from a man aged 18 to 35 with COVID-19, enrolled during active disease. CDR3s include the opening cysteine and the closing phenylalanine or tryptophan. D genes are given only for firm matches. Clone size is stated in some rows and not others, as once, few, many or a class when expanded.

>-|TRBV4-1|TRBJ2-5|-
CASSQGGLIGETQYF
TGCGCCAGCAGCCAAGGAGGGCTAATTGGAGAGACCCAGTACTTC
>-|TRBV5-1|TRBJ2-1|TRBD2
CASFVASGFNNEQFF
TGCGCCAGCTTCGTAGCTAGCGGGTTTAACAATGAGCAGTTCTTC
>-|TRBV5-5|TRBJ2-2|TRBD2
CASSLAGGENTGELFF
TGTGCCAGCAGCTTGGCCGGGGGGGAAAACACCGGGGAGCTGTTTTTT
>-|TRBV19|TRBJ2-5|TRBD2
CASSLYGGNRETQYF
TGTGCCAGTAGTCTATACGGGGGGAATAGGGAGACCCAGTACTTC
>-|TRBV10-3|TRBJ1-5|TRBD1
CAIRKTGDQPQHF
TGTGCCATCAGGAAGACAGGGGATCAGCCCCAGCATTTT
>-|TRBV27|TRBJ1-2|TRBD1
CATRDRGLEGYTF
TGTGCCACCCGGGACAGGGGGCTCGAGGGCTACACCTTC
>-|TRBV15|TRBJ1-2|TRBD1
CATSPEYRQGPNYGYTF
TGTGCCACCAGCCCAGAGTACAGACAGGGTCCCAACTATGGCTACACCTTC
>-|TRBV6-5|TRBJ2-7|TRBD2
CASRTSGYSYEQYF
TGTGCCAGTAGGACTAGCGGGTACTCCTACGAGCAGTACTTC
>-|TRBV2|TRBJ1-3|TRBD1
CASSEAPGTGLSGNTIYF
TGTGCCAGCAGTGAAGCTCCCGGGACAGGTCTCTCTGGAAACACCATATATTTT
>-|TRBV5-6|TRBJ2-1|-
CASSFNSGRRYNEQFF
TGTGCCAGCAGTTTCAACTCCGGGAGAAGATACAATGAGCAGTTCTTC
>few|TRBV5-1|TRBJ2-7|-
CASSLFAADSVYEQYF
TGCGCCAGCAGCTTGTTTGCTGCGGACAGCGTCTACGAGCAGTACTTC
>-|TRBV29-1|TRBJ2-3|-
CSVEDMRVGDTQYF
TGCAGCGTTGAAGATATGCGGGTTGGGGATACGCAGTATTTT
>-|TRBV6-4|TRBJ2-1|-
CASSVEEASYNEQFF
TGTGCCAGCAGTGTCGAGGAAGCCTCCTACAATGAGCAGTTCTTC
>-|TRBV28|TRBJ2-2|TRBD2
CASSSAGVFTGELFF
TGTGCCAGCAGTTCGGCGGGAGTGTTCACCGGGGAGCTGTTTTTT
>-|TRBV5-4|TRBJ2-2|TRBD1
CASSQDRGRTGELFF
TGTGCCAGCAGCCAAGACAGGGGTAGGACCGGGGAGCTGTTTTTT
>-|TRBV9|TRBJ2-7|-
CASSPREQYEQYF
TGTGCCAGCAGCCCCCGGGAGCAATACGAGCAGTACTTC
>-|TRBV7-8|TRBJ2-3|-
CASRGSRGSTDTQYF
TGTGCCAGCAGAGGAAGTCGGGGAAGCACAGATACGCAGTATTTT
>-|TRBV11-3|TRBJ1-1|TRBD1
CASSRERTGPHMNTEAFF
TGTGCCAGCAGCCGAGAACGGACAGGGCCTCACATGAACACTGAAGCTTTCTTT
>-|TRBV18|TRBJ2-2|-
CASSPKGVGTGELFF
TGTGCCAGCTCACCGAAGGGGGTTGGCACCGGGGAGCTGTTTTTT
>-|TRBV4-1|TRBJ2-7|TRBD1
CASSQRTGEPYEQYF
TGCGCCAGCAGCCAGCGGACAGGGGAACCCTACGAGCAGTACTTC
>once|TRBV7-2|TRBJ2-5|TRBD2
CASSLSGGRQETQYF
TGTGCCAGCAGCCTTAGCGGGGGGAGACAAGAGACCCAGTACTTC
>-|TRBV25-1|TRBJ2-7|TRBD2
CASSGRSRASGAYEQYF
TGTGCCAGCAGTGGGAGGAGTAGGGCTAGCGGGGCCTACGAGCAGTACTTC
>-|TRBV2|TRBJ1-4|-
CASSRREGRDEKLFF
TGTGCCAGCAGCCGGAGGGAGGGAAGAGACGAAAAACTGTTTTTT
>-|TRBV6-1|TRBJ1-2|-
CASSDRLGYTF
TGTGCCAGCAGTGACAGGTTGGGCTACACCTTC
>-|TRBV15|TRBJ1-1|TRBD1
CATQNDPGTGNTEAFF
TGTGCCACCCAAAATGATCCGGGGACAGGGAACACTGAAGCTTTCTTT
>once|TRBV6-1|TRBJ2-7|-
CASSEWTVTYEQYF
TGTGCCAGCAGTGAGTGGACAGTTACCTACGAGCAGTACTTC
>-|TRBV7-9|TRBJ2-1|-
CASSHGLGRGYNEQFF
TGTGCCAGCAGCCACGGACTGGGGAGAGGGTACAATGAGCAGTTCTTC
>-|TRBV7-9|TRBJ2-3|-
CASSLVRGTQYF
TGTGCCAGCAGCTTAGTCAGGGGAACGCAGTATTTT
>-|TRBV5-1|TRBJ2-3|TRBD2
CASSLDSGRTDTQYF
TGCGCCAGCAGCTTGGATAGCGGGCGTACAGATACGCAGTATTTT
>-|TRBV7-9|TRBJ1-6|TRBD1
CASSLSIGTGGANSPLHF
TGTGCCAGCAGTTTATCGATAGGGACAGGGGGCGCGAATTCACCCCTCCACTTT
>-|TRBV12-3/TRBV12-4|TRBJ2-3|-
CASSLPTDTQYF
TGTGCCAGCAGTCTTCCCACAGATACGCAGTATTTT
>-|TRBV9|TRBJ1-2|TRBD1
CASSEGTGGVIYGYTF
TGTGCCAGCAGCGAGGGAACAGGGGGCGTTATCTATGGCTACACCTTC
>-|TRBV5-6|TRBJ2-1|-
CASSSGISNEQFF
TGTGCCAGCAGCTCAGGGATATCTAATGAGCAGTTCTTC
>-|TRBV19|TRBJ1-1|-
CASSIGGSEAFF
TGTGCCAGTAGTATAGGAGGGAGCGAAGCTTTCTTT
>-|TRBV5-6|TRBJ2-7|TRBD1
CASKVTGNTYEQYF
TGTGCCAGCAAGGTGACAGGGAATACCTACGAGCAGTACTTC
>-|TRBV2|TRBJ1-4|-
CASSGGLSGEKLFF
TGTGCCAGCAGCGGAGGCCTTTCGGGTGAAAAACTGTTTTTT
>-|TRBV10-1|TRBJ2-2|-
CASSEIRTSTGELFF
TGCGCCAGCAGTGAGATTCGAACAAGTACCGGGGAGCTGTTTTTT
>-|TRBV6-5|TRBJ1-2|-
CASSFRQGLDRTF
TGTGCCAGCAGTTTCCGACAAGGTCTGGATAGGACCTTC
>-|TRBV6-1|TRBJ2-7|-
CASSDPGYAFEQYF
TGTGCCAGCAGTGACCCCGGGTACGCCTTCGAGCAGTACTTC
>-|TRBV7-9|TRBJ2-1|TRBD2
CASSLASGIHNEQFF
TGTGCCAGCAGCTTAGCTAGCGGGATTCACAATGAGCAGTTCTTC
>-|TRBV5-1|TRBJ1-5|-
CASSKGRDQPQHF
TGCGCCAGCAGTAAAGGGAGGGATCAGCCCCAGCATTTT
>-|TRBV19|TRBJ2-1|-
CASRLRGGYNEQFF
TGTGCCAGTAGGCTCCGTGGGGGGTACAATGAGCAGTTCTTC
>-|TRBV19|TRBJ2-7|-
CASSNRVGAISYEQYF
TGTGCCAGTAGCAATAGGGTAGGGGCAATTTCCTACGAGCAGTACTTC
>-|TRBV18|TRBJ2-1|-
CASSPLSTANNEQFF
TGTGCCAGCTCACCTCTTTCGACAGCCAACAATGAGCAGTTCTTC
>-|TRBV5-4|TRBJ2-5|TRBD2
CASSLLGLGIQETQYF
TGTGCCAGCAGCTTGTTAGGACTAGGTATCCAAGAGACCCAGTACTTC
>-|TRBV6-5|TRBJ2-2|-
CASRDYLTGELFF
TGTGCCAGCAGGGACTACCTCACCGGGGAGCTGTTTTTT
>-|TRBV6-6|TRBJ1-4|TRBD1
CASRPGQGAANEKLFF
TGTGCCAGCAGACCGGGACAGGGGGCGGCTAATGAAAAACTGTTTTTT
>-|TRBV7-9|TRBJ1-1|-
CASSTGMNTEAFF
TGTGCCAGCAGCACCGGGATGAACACTGAAGCTTTCTTT
>-|TRBV13|TRBJ2-1|TRBD1
CASSLQGAVNEQFF
TGTGCCAGCAGCTTACAGGGGGCCGTAAATGAGCAGTTCTTC
>-|TRBV9|TRBJ1-1|-
CASSGGDTRGVEAFF
TGTGCCAGCAGCGGAGGGGACACCCGGGGTGTTGAAGCTTTCTTT
>-|TRBV28|TRBJ2-3|-
CASSISSTDTQYF
TGTGCCAGCAGTATCTCTAGCACAGATACGCAGTATTTT
>-|TRBV6-1|TRBJ2-3|-
CASSERRVKDTQYF
TGTGCCAGCAGTGAGCGCAGGGTAAAAGATACGCAGTATTTT
>-|TRBV5-1|TRBJ1-2|-
CASSQQVGADYGYTF
TGCGCCAGCAGCCAACAGGTGGGGGCGGACTATGGCTACACCTTC
>few|TRBV27|TRBJ2-2|-
CASSLSLNSAGELFF
TGTGCCAGCAGTTTATCTCTTAACTCCGCCGGGGAGCTGTTTTTT
>-|TRBV18|TRBJ2-7|-
CASSAQGTGSYEQYF
TGTGCCAGCTCAGCCCAGGGCACGGGTTCCTACGAGCAGTACTTC